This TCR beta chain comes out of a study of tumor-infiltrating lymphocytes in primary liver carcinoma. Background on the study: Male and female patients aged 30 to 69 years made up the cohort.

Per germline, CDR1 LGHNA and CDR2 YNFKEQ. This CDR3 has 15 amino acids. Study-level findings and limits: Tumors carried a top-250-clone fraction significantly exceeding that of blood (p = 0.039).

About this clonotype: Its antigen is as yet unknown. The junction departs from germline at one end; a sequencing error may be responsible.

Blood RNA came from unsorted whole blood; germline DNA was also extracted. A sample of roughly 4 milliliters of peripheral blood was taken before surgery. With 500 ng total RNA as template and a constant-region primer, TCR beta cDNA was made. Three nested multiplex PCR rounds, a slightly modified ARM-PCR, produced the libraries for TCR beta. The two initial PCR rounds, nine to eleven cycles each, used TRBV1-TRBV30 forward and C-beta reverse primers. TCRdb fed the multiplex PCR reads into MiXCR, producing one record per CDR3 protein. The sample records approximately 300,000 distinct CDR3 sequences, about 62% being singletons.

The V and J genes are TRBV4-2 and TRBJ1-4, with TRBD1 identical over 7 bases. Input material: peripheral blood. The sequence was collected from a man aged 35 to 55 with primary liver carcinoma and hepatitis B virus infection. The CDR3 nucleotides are TGTGCCAGCAGCCAAATTCGGGACAGTAACGAAAAACTGCTTTTT. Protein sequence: CASSQIRDSNEKLLF.